This TCR beta chain is from a study of blood T cell repertoires in COVID-19. Background on the study: Acute and convalescent COVID-19 specimens originated in the United States, Italy and Spain. Nucleic acid was either cDNA or gDNA, and it came from T cells, B-cell-depleted T cells, or PBMCs.

As regards this clone: Sequence at one end of the junction differs from germline and may be a read error.

Per the original methods: Reference gene primer amplification in the assay estimated nucleated cell counts. Measured with immunoSEQ multiplex PCR; TCRdb has only the in-frame clones, and not every one. That table supplies the V and J calls and clone size; D and trimming were determined from the DNA. This sample carries about 270,000 clones, about 76% of them seen once, and the ten largest clones take 2.5% to 3.5%. This CDR3 comprises 16 residues. Germline loops: CDR1 MNHEY, CDR2 SMNVEV (reference sequence). This TCR derives from a woman in her fifties or sixties with active or convalescent COVID-19. V and J are TRBV27 and TRBJ2-5; a weak D match, TRBD1 (6 bases). The sequenced sample consisted of peripheral blood. In DNA, the CDR3 is TGTGCCAGCAGCCAGTCCTACGGGACACCCCAACAGACCCAGTACTTC. This encodes CASSQSYGTPQQTQYF.